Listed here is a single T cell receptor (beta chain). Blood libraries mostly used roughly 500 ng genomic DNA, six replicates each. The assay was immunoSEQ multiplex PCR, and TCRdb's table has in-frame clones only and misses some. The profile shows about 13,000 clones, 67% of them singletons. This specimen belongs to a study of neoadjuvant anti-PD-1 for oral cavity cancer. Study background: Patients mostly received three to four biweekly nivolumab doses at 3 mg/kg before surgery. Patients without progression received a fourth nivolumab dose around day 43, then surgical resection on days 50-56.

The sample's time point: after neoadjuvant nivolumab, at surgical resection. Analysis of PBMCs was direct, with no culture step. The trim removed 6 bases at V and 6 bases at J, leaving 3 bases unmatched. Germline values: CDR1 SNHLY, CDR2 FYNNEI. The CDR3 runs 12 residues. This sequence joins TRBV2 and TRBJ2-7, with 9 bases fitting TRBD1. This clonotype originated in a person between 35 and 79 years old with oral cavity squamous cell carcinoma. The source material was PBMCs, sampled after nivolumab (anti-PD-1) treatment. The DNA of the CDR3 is TGTGCCAGCAGGGGACAGGGTAGCGAGCAGTACTTC. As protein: CASRGQGSEQYF.